These 9 T cell receptor beta chains share one sample of origin, sequenced in a study of control samples from healthy donors and cancer patients. The protocol was immunoSEQ multiplex PCR, while the TCRdb copy is restricted to in-frame clones and leaves out a portion. In the table there are tens of thousands of clones, under 90% of which are singletons. Specimen: blood. These receptors were collected from a man in his forties or fifties in good health.

This chain uses TRBV7-9 with TRBJ1-1; maybe TRBD1 (5 bases). V gave up 8 bases and J gave up 4 bases, with 17 bases separating them. This CDR3 has 14 residues. Looked up from germline, CDR1 is SEHNR and CDR2 is FQNEAQ (reference sequence). CDR3 coding DNA: TGTGCCAGCTCCCACGCGGGGGTAGGCACTGAAGCTTTCTTT. This sequence encodes CASSHAGVGTEAFF.

The chain uses TRBV7-9 and TRBJ2-3, with D possibly TRBD2 on 7 matching bases. Germline-derived CDR1 and CDR2 are SEHNR and FQNEAQ (reference sequence). The CDR3 contains 15 residues. V lost 5 bases to trimming and J lost 5 bases, with 17 bases between them. The CDR3 DNA sequence: TGTGCCAGCAGCCTGGGGGGCCTAGCGGAAGATACGCAGTATTTT. Protein product: CASSLGGLAEDTQYF.

J is TRBJ2-2 and V is TRBV18; 7 nucleotides match TRBD1. Germline CDR1 reads KGHSH; CDR2 reads LQKENI. Losses at the gene ends were 4 bases for V and 4 bases for J; bases not matched to a gene: 6. The CDR3 contains 15 residues. CDR3 DNA: TGTGCCAGCTCACGACAGGGCGACGCCACCGGGGAGCTGTTTTTT. Encoded protein: CASSRQGDATGELFF.

V is TRBV2 and J is TRBJ2-5; D might be TRBD1 (6 bases). The CDR3 is 15 amino acids. With 0 bases removed from V and 0 bases from J, the gap between germline ends came to 8 bases. Germline CDR1 SNHLY, CDR2 FYNNEI. CDR3 coding DNA: TGTGCCAGCAGTGAAGCGGCAGGGGACCAAGAGACCCAGTACTTC. Its protein is CASSEAAGDQETQYF.

Notes on this clone: Compared with germline, one end of the junction differs, possibly owing to a read error. The V gene is TRBV19, the J gene TRBJ2-5, with D possibly being TRBD2 (5 bases). CDR3 size: 13 residues. Germline CDR1 and CDR2: LNHDA and SQIVND (reference sequence). The CDR3, as DNA: TGTGCCAGTAATATAAGGACTCAAGAGACCCAGTACTTC. Its protein is CASNIRTQETQYF.

This clone appeared once. The chain links TRBV3-1 (or the pseudogene TRBV3-2) to TRBJ2-1; a weak D match, TRBD2 (5 bases). This CDR3 spans 12 amino acids. V was trimmed by 4 bases and J by 16 bases, leaving 17 bases between them. Germline-derived CDR1 and CDR2 are LGHDT and YNNKEL (reference sequence). The CDR3 sequence is CASSRRTGLEFF. The CDR3 DNA follows: TGTGCCAGCAGCCGGAGGACGGGCCTCGAATTCTTC.

The chain couples TRBV6-5 to TRBJ2-7, with D possibly TRBD1 on 6 matching bases. The CDR3 runs 15 residues. Germline assignment: CDR1 MNHEY and CDR2 SVGAGI. Trimming left V 3 bases short and J 2 bases short, with 14 bases between. Here the CDR3 DNA reads TGTGCCAGCAGTTATGGGACACTGACAACCTACGAGCAGTACTTC. It yields the protein CASSYGTLTTYEQYF.

The table lists this clone with a few counts. The chain couples TRBV5-1 to TRBJ2-5; D remains unclear. The CDR3 loop spans 15 amino acids. V was cut by 0 bases and J by 2 bases, with 11 bases left in between. Germline V lookup: CDR1 SGHRS, CDR2 YFSETQ. This CDR3 is CASSLEAGRQETQYF. CDR3 in DNA: TGCGCCAGCAGCTTGGAGGCAGGCCGTCAAGAGACCCAGTACTTC.

The chain couples TRBV7-9 to TRBJ1-1; D perhaps matches TRBD1 (6 bases). The CDR3 spans 14 residues. The germline V and J ends were trimmed by 5 bases and 5 bases, with 15 bases remaining between them. Germline V gene data show CDR1 as SEHNR and CDR2 as FQNEAQ (reference sequence). Here the CDR3 DNA reads TGTGCCAGCAGCCCCGGGGGCGCGGAGACTGAAGCTTTCTTT. Translating gives CASSPGGAETEAFF.